Listed here is a single T cell receptor (beta chain). Its antigen is unknown. TCRdb re-called the RT-PCR reads with MiXCR, one entry per CDR3 protein. The data hold around 850,000 distinct CDR3 sequences, with 18% observed a single time. The source of the sample is a study of response to subunit inactivated influenza vaccine. Study conclusions and caveats: Few new T cells, the authors suggested, are recruited by each seasonal influenza vaccination.

The V gene lost 6 bases and the J gene lost 1 base, with 16 bases spanning the gap. The CDR3 length is 15 residues. The chain uses TRBV12-3 or TRBV12-4 and TRBJ2-7; D is unclear. This sequence was found in a man aged 45 to 65 who received an inactivated influenza vaccine. The sample consisted of PBMCs from blood, taken roughly 5 days after vaccination. CDR3 in DNA: TGTGCCAGCAGATCCACCCTGGAGAGTTCCTACGAGCAGTACTTC. It specifies CASRSTLESSYEQYF.